The rows below give T cell receptor beta chains drawn from one sample of a study of T cell repertoires in cytomegalovirus infection. These receptors are not linked to any known antigen. TCRdb redid the calling of the reads with MiXCR, one entry per CDR3 protein. This table holds some 900,000 distinct CDR3 sequences, 32% found once. The sequenced sample was cultured CD8+ T cells from PBMCs, obtained from culture after CMV antigen stimulation. Source of these receptors: a human donor in good health (CMV status not recorded). Some clones in this sample may be carry-over from other donors' samples. Both conserved end residues are part of each CDR3. Fields, in order: CDR3 DNA, CDR3 protein, V gene, J gene, D gene, clone size. D genes are given only for firm matches. The size of a clone is reported for some rows only, either as once, few or many, or as a class for expanded clones.

DNA: TGCGCCAGCAGCTTGGGGGGACACAGGGTAGGTCAGCCCCAGCATTTT; CDR3: CASSLGGHRVGQPQHF; V: TRBV5-1; J: TRBJ1-5; D: NA; size: few
DNA: TGTGCCAGCAGTTTCAGAAGGGGGAGCAATCAGCCCCAGCATTTT; CDR3: CASSFRRGSNQPQHF; V: TRBV27; J: TRBJ1-5; D: NA; size: many
DNA: TGCAGTGTCCCGACAGGTCTGAACACTGAAGCTTTCTTT; CDR3: CSVPTGLNTEAFF; V: TRBV20-1; J: TRBJ1-1; D: NA; size: NA
DNA: TGTGCCAGCAGTTTATCGGTGCAGGGGTGGACTGAAGCTTTCTTT; CDR3: CASSLSVQGWTEAFF; V: TRBV27; J: TRBJ1-1; D: NA; size: few
DNA: TGCAGTGCTAGTAGGTGGGACAGCAAATTTTACTATGGCTACACCTTC; CDR3: CSASRWDSKFYYGYTF; V: TRBV20-1; J: TRBJ1-2; D: TRBD1; size: NA
DNA: TGTGCCAGCAGCCCCAGGAACAATGAGCAGTTCTTC; CDR3: CASSPRNNEQFF; V: TRBV7-9; J: TRBJ2-1; D: NA; size: many
DNA: TGCGCCAGCAGCCAAGATCGGACAGGTATTATAGGGAACACTGAAGCTTTCTTT; CDR3: CASSQDRTGIIGNTEAFF; V: TRBV4-1; J: TRBJ1-1; D: TRBD1; size: NA
DNA: TGTGCCAGCAGCCCTCAGGGGCCTGAAGCTTTCTTT; CDR3: CASSPQGPEAFF; V: TRBV7-6; J: TRBJ1-1; D: NA; size: few
DNA: TGCGCCAGCAGCCAACCCTGGACAGCCAACTTGCATGGCTACACCTTC; CDR3: CASSQPWTANLHGYTF; V: TRBV4-3; J: TRBJ1-2; D: NA; size: few
DNA: TGTGCCAGCAGCCTTCGAGGGAGGACAAAGAACACTGAAGCTTTCTTT; CDR3: CASSLRGRTKNTEAFF; V: TRBV11-1; J: TRBJ1-1; D: NA; size: NA
DNA: TGTGCCAGCAGTTTATGGGGGACAGGGGACACTGAAGCTTTCTTT; CDR3: CASSLWGTGDTEAFF; V: TRBV28; J: TRBJ1-1; D: TRBD1; size: few
DNA: TGTGCCAGCAGTCACCAGCGGGGGATCACAGATACGCAGTATTTT; CDR3: CASSHQRGITDTQYF; V: TRBV25-1; J: TRBJ2-3; D: TRBD2; size: NA
DNA: TGTGCCAGCAGCCCGGCGACAGGGCCCGGGGAGCTGTTTTTT; CDR3: CASSPATGPGELFF; V: TRBV7-9; J: TRBJ2-2; D: TRBD1; size: NA
DNA: TGTGCCAGCAGCTTGGATCTGGGGACGCTTGAGCAGTACTTC; CDR3: CASSLDLGTLEQYF; V: TRBV5-5; J: TRBJ2-7; D: NA; size: few
DNA: TGTGCCAGCAGTTTAGAAACAGGGCAGGCCGGGGAGCTGTTTTTT; CDR3: CASSLETGQAGELFF; V: TRBV12-3/TRBV12-4; J: TRBJ2-2; D: NA; size: few
DNA: TGTGCCAGCAGCCAAGGGACAGCGCCCTATCGCCCCCCGGGGAACACTGAAGCTTTCTTT; CDR3: CASSQGTAPYRPPGNTEAFF; V: TRBV3-1; J: TRBJ1-1; D: NA; size: NA
DNA: TGTGCCAACAGACCCAGACAGAGCAGCACAGATACGCAGTATTTT; CDR3: CANRPRQSSTDTQYF; V: TRBV6-5; J: TRBJ2-3; D: NA; size: NA
DNA: TGTGCCACCAGCAACAGACAGGACCCCAGTGATACGCAGTATTTT; CDR3: CATSNRQDPSDTQYF; V: TRBV15; J: TRBJ2-3; D: NA; size: NA
DNA: TGTGCCAGTAGTTTGGGGACAGGGGGTTATTGGGGAGAGACCCAGTACTTC; CDR3: CASSLGTGGYWGETQYF; V: TRBV19; J: TRBJ2-5; D: TRBD1; size: NA
DNA: TGCGCCAACAGTTTTCAGGGGTCCTATGGCTACACCTTC; CDR3: CANSFQGSYGYTF; V: TRBV5-1; J: TRBJ1-2; D: NA; size: NA
DNA: TGCAGCGTCCCGGGACACCTCTATGGCTACACCTTC; CDR3: CSVPGHLYGYTF; V: TRBV29-1; J: TRBJ1-2; D: NA; size: NA
DNA: TGTGCCAGCAGCTTAGTCACAGGGGGTAGGACTGAAGCTTTCTTT; CDR3: CASSLVTGGRTEAFF; V: TRBV7-2; J: TRBJ1-1; D: TRBD1; size: few
DNA: TGTGCCGAAGGGCAGGCAGCATTGGAGACCCAGTACTTC; CDR3: CAEGQAALETQYF; V: TRBV7-2; J: TRBJ2-5; D: NA; size: many
DNA: TGTGCCAGCAGTTACCCCGACAGCTTACAGTATGGCTACACCTTC; CDR3: CASSYPDSLQYGYTF; V: TRBV6-2/TRBV6-3; J: TRBJ1-2; D: NA; size: NA
DNA: TGTGCCAGCAGTTTGACAGTGCGGGACACAGATACGCAGTATTTT; CDR3: CASSLTVRDTDTQYF; V: TRBV27; J: TRBJ2-3; D: NA; size: few
DNA: TGTGCCAACAGTGAAAACAGAGCTAACTATGGCTACACCTTC; CDR3: CANSENRANYGYTF; V: TRBV6-1; J: TRBJ1-2; D: NA; size: NA
DNA: TGTGCCAGCAGCTTGGGAGCACGTGAGCAGTTCTTC; CDR3: CASSLGAREQFF; V: TRBV5-4; J: TRBJ2-1; D: NA; size: NA